What follows is one T cell receptor beta chain and its context. The antigen is undetermined. The junction departs from the called germline gene at one end, perhaps through a read error. This entry belongs to a study of cytomegalovirus exposure and HLA in healthy donors. The study's findings and limits: Reportedly, cytomegalovirus status was diagnosed with high sensitivity and specificity.

The PCR had 60 Vbeta and 13 Jbeta primers. This table comes from immunoSEQ multiplex PCR, and its TCRdb copy is limited to in-frame clones, with some not included. This sample yields 160,000 or so clones, of which about four fifths are seen a single time; around 4.5% belongs to the top ten. Germline V lookup: CDR1 KGHSH, CDR2 LQKENI. The CDR3 totals 13 residues. The chain recombines TRBV18 with TRBJ1-5, with unresolved D. This TCR was sampled from a man aged 25 to 40 in good health and CMV-seronegative. The sample was PBMCs. The CDR3 DNA reads TGTGCCAGCTCATCACCCCCGGGGCAGCCCCAGCATTTT. Protein: CASSSPPGQPQHF.